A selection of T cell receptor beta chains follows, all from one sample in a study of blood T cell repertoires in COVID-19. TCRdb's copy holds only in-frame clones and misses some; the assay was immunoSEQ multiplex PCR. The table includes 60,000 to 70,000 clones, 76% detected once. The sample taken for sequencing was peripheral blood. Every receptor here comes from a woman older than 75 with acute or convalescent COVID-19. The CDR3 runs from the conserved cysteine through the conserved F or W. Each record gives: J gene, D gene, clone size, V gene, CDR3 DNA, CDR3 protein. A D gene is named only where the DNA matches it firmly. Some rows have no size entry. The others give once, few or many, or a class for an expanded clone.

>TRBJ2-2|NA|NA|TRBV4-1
TGCGCCAGCAGCCAAGATCAGGGGTTCGGGGAGCTGTTTTTT
CASSQDQGFGELFF
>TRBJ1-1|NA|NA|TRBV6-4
TGTGCCAGCAGTGACTCGGCTAAGGGGACTGAAGCTTTCTTT
CASSDSAKGTEAFF
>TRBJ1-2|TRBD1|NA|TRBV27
TGTGCCAGCCTTCCGGGACAGGGTTTTGGGGACTATGGCTACACCTTC
CASLPGQGFGDYGYTF
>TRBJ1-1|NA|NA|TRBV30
TGTGCCTGGAGTGGCTACGGGGAGAGGAACACTGAAGCTTTCTTT
CAWSGYGERNTEAFF
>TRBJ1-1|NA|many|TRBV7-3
TGTGCCAGCAGATTGGGACAGAACACTGAAGCTTTCTTT
CASRLGQNTEAFF
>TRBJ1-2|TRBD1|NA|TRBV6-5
TGTGCCAGCAGCCGGACAGGGGGCTATGGCTACACCTTC
CASSRTGGYGYTF
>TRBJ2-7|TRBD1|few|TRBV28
TGTGCCAGCAGTTTACAAACAGGGACAGTACGGGAGCAGTACTTC
CASSLQTGTVREQYF
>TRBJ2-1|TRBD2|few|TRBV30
TGTGCCTGGAGTGTTCGGCGGGGGACGTACAATGAGCAGTTCTTC
CAWSVRRGTYNEQFF
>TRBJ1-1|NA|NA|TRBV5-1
TGCGCCAGCAGCTTGGGGGCGGGGATGAACACTGAAGCTTTCTTT
CASSLGAGMNTEAFF
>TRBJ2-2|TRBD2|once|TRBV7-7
TGTGCTAGCAGCCCGTGGACTAGCGGGAACACCGGGGAGCTGTTTTTT
CASSPWTSGNTGELFF
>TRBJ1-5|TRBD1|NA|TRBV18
TGTGCCAGCTCGCCGGGACAGCAAAATCAGCCCCAGCATTTT
CASSPGQQNQPQHF
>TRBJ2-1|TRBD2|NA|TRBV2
TGTGCCAGCAGTGAAGAGCGGGACTCCTACAATGAGCAGTTCTTC
CASSEERDSYNEQFF
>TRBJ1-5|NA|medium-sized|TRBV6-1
TGTGCCAGCAGTGACACCATGGACGGGGGGCAGCCCCAGCATTTT
CASSDTMDGGQPQHF
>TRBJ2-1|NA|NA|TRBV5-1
TGCGCCAGCAGCTTGGCCTCTAGCTCCTACAATGAGCAGTTCTTC
CASSLASSSYNEQFF
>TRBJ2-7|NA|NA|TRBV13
TGTGCCAGCAGCTTAGGCGGGAGAGGCTACGAGCAGTACTTC
CASSLGGRGYEQYF
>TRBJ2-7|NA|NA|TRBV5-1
TGCGCCAGCAGCTTGGGAGGGAGGCCCTACTACGAGCAGTACTTC
CASSLGGRPYYEQYF
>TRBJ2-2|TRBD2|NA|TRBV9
TGTGCCAGCAGCGGGACTAGCGCAACCGGGGAGCTGTTTTTT
CASSGTSATGELFF
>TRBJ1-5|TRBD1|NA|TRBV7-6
TGTGCCAGCAGCTACGGGACAGGGGGAAATCAGCCCCAGCATTTT
CASSYGTGGNQPQHF
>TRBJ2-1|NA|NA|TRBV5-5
TGTGCCAGCAGCTTGGACTTCTCTTACAATGAGCAGTTCTTC
CASSLDFSYNEQFF
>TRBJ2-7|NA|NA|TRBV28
TGTGCCAGCAGTTTGGGGCAGGGATGGTCCTACGAGCAGTACTTC
CASSLGQGWSYEQYF
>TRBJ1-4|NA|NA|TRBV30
TGTGCCTGGAGTGTTTATCTTGGGACTCGGGCTAATGAAAAACTGTTTTTT
CAWSVYLGTRANEKLFF
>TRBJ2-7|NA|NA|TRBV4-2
TGTGCCAGCAGCCAAGGGGTGGTCAGGGCTTCCTACGAGCAGTACTTC
CASSQGVVRASYEQYF
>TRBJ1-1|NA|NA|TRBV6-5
TGTGCCAGCAGTTACTCGCCCAGGCCGACCACTGAAGCTTTCTTT
CASSYSPRPTTEAFF
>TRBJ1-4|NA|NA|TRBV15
TGTGCCACCAGTAGAGTTCTAACCAATAATGAAAAACTGTTTTTT
CATSRVLTNNEKLFF
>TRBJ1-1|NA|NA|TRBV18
TGTGCCAGCTCATCGCAGGGCGCGAACACTGAAGCTTTCTTT
CASSSQGANTEAFF
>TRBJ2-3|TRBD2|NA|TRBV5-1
TGCGCCAGCAGAACGAGGCCTAGCGGTACAGATACGCAGTATTTT
CASRTRPSGTDTQYF
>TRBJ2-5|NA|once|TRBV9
TGTGCCAGCAGCGTAGCCCTACGCGAGGAGGCCCAGTACTTC
CASSVALREEAQYF
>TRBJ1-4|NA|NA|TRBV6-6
TGTGCCAGCACCTATCAGGGCGGGGAGGGGGAAAAACTGTTTTTT
CASTYQGGEGEKLFF
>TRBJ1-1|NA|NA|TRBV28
TGTGCCAGCAGTCTCCGGGGGGGGCGGATGACTGAAGCTTTCTTT
CASSLRGGRMTEAFF
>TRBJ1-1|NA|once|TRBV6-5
TGTGCCAGCAGTACAATGAACACTGAAGCTTTCTTT
CASSTMNTEAFF
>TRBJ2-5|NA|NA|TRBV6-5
TGTGCCAGCACTCTCCTGGAGGGGGAGACCCAGTACTTC
CASTLLEGETQYF
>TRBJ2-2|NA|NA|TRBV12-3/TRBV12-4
TGTGCCAGCAGTTTAGCGCGGAGGGAGCTGTTTTTT
CASSLARRELFF
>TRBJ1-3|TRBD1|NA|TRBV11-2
TGTGCCAGCAGCCGTCGAACAGGGGAACGAGGAAACACCATATATTTT
CASSRRTGERGNTIYF
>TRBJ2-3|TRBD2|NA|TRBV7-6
TGTGCCAGCAGCCCGGGACTAGCGGGGTCTAGCACAGATACGCAGTATTTT
CASSPGLAGSSTDTQYF
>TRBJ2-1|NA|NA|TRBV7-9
TGTGCCAGCAGCACGACAGCCTACAATGAGCAGTTCTTC
CASSTTAYNEQFF
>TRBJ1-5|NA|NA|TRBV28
TGTGCCAGCAGTTTTGACGCCGGAACGAGGGGCAATCAGCCCCAGCATTTT
CASSFDAGTRGNQPQHF
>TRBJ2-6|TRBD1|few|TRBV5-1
TGCGCCAGCAGCTCCGGGACAGGGCCCTCTGGGGCCAACGTCCTGACTTTC
CASSSGTGPSGANVLTF
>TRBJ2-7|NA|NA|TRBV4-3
TGCGCCAGCAGCCAAGAAGCCAGGGGTCTTGACTACGAGCAGTACTTC
CASSQEARGLDYEQYF
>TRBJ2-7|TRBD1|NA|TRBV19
TGTGCCAGTACCCAGACAGGGGAGGACGAGCAGTACTTC
CASTQTGEDEQYF
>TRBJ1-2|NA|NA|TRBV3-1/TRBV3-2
TGTGCCAGCAGCCAGGGGCCCAGGGATTTTAACTATGGCTACACCTTC
CASSQGPRDFNYGYTF
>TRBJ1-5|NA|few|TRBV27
TGTGCCAGCAGTTTGGTCTGGGGGCCATTGCAGCCCCAGCATTTT
CASSLVWGPLQPQHF
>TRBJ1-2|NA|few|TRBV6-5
TGTGCCAGCAGTTACTCGTTCCAGGCTAACTATGGCTACACCTTC
CASSYSFQANYGYTF
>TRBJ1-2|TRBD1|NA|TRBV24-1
TGTGCCACTGGAGACAGGGGGAGTCTGTGGAACTATGGCTACACCTTC
CATGDRGSLWNYGYTF
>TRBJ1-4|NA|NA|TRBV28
TGTGCCAGCAGTTCGGGGAGGGAAAATCGAAAACTGTTTTTT
CASSSGRENRKLFF
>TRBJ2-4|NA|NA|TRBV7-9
TGTGCCAGCAGCTTAGTATCAGGGACAACCAAAAACATTCAGTACTTC
CASSLVSGTTKNIQYF
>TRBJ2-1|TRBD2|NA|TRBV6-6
TGTGCCAGCAGTTACTCCCCGTGGGAGGGCCGGCATGAGCAGTTCTTC
CASSYSPWEGRHEQFF
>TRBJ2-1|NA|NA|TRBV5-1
TGCGCCAGCAGCTTGGTCCCCGGGAATGAGCAGTTCTTC
CASSLVPGNEQFF
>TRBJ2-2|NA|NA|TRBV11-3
TGTGCCAGCAGCCGCTGGGGGGGGGCCACCGGGGAGCTGTTTTTT
CASSRWGGATGELFF
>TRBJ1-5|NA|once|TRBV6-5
TGTGCCAGCACCCACCAGGACAGAAATCAGCCCCAGCATTTT
CASTHQDRNQPQHF
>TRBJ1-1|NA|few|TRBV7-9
TGTGCCAGCAGCCCCTCGGGCAGGGCCACTGAAGCTTTCTTT
CASSPSGRATEAFF
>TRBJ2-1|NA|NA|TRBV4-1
TGCGCCAGCAGTAGAAGTACTAACTACAATGAGCAGTTCTTC
CASSRSTNYNEQFF
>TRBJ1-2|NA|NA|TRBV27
TGTGCCAGCAGCTCAGGGTGGCTGCATGGCTACACCTTC
CASSSGWLHGYTF
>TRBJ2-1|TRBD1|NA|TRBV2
TGTGCCAGCAGCTGGGACAGGGGAAATGAGCAGTTCTTC
CASSWDRGNEQFF